The present T cell receptor (beta chain) was sequenced within a study of long-term antiretroviral therapy in people with HIV. The J segment lost 0 bases and the V segment lost 4 bases, leaving 3 bases of the junction unmatched. CDR1 is SQVTM and CDR2 is ANQGSEA in the germline V gene. This CDR3 has 14 residues. Study-level results: Dominance of pre-ART expanded clones persisted, fluctuating and often declining after ART.

This was the immunoSEQ v3.0 assay at survey level. Here immunoSEQ multiplex PCR was the method, and the copy in TCRdb shows in-frame clones only, minus some. The sample consists of tens of thousands of clones, 75% to 85% of them appearing once. With regard to this clone: What it recognizes is unknown.

V and J are TRBV29-1 and TRBJ1-5, with 7 bases matching TRBD1. Sequences were derived from unsorted PBMCs, sampled 0.3 years after starting antiretroviral therapy. The origin of this receptor is a man aged 35 to 55 with HIV. CDR3 nucleotide sequence: TGCAGCGTTGCCCAGGGGGGTAGCAATCAGCCCCAGCATTTT. This sequence encodes CSVAQGGSNQPQHF.